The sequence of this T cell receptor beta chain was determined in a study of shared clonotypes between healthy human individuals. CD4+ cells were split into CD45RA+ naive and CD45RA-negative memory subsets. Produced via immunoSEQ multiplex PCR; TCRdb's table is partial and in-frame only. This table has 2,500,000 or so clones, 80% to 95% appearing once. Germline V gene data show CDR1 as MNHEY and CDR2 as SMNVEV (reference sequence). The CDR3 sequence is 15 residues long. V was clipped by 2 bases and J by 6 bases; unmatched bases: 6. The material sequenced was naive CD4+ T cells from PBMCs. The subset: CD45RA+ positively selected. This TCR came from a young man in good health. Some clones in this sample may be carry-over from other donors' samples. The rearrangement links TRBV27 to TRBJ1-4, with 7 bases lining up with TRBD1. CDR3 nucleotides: TGTGCCAGCAGTTTAGGCAGGGGGATGGATGAAAAACTGTTTTTT. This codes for CASSLGRGMDEKLFF.